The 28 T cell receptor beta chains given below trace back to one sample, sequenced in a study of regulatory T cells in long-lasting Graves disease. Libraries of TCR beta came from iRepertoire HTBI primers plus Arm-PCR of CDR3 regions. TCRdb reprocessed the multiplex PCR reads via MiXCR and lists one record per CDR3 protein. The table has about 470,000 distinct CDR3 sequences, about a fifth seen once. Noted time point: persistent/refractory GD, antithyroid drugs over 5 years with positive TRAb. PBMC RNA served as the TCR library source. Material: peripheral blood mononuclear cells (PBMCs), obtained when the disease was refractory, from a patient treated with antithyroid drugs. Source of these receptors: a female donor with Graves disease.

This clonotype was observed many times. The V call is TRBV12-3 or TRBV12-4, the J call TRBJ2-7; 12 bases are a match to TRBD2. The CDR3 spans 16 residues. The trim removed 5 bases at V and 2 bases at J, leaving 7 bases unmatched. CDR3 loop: CASSVTSGRLPYEQYF. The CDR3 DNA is TGTGCCAGCAGTGTAACTAGCGGGAGGCTTCCCTACGAGCAGTACTTC.

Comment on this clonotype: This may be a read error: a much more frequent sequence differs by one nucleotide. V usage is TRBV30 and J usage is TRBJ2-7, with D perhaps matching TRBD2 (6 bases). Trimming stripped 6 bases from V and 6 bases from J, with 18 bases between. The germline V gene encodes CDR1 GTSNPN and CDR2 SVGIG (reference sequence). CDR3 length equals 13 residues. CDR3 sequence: CACHRDSDCEQYF. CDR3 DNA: TGTGCCTGTCACCGGGACTCCGACTGCGAGCAGTACTTC.

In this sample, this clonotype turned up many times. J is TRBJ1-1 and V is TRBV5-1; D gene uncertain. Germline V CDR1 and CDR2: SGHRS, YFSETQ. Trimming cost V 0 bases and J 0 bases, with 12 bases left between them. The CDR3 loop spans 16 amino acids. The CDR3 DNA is TGCGCCAGCAGCTTGGAAGCAGGCACCATGAACACTGAAGCTTTCTTT. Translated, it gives CASSLEAGTMNTEAFF.

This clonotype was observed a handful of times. The CDR3 nucleotides read TGTGCCAGCAGCTTAGACAGCGGGTTCGAGCAGTTCTTC. This codes for CASSLDSGFEQFF. The chain has TRBV7-8 and TRBJ2-1; D possibly corresponds to TRBD2 (6 bases). Looked up from germline, CDR1 is SGHVS and CDR2 is FQNEAQ. The V end lost 1 base, the J end lost 10 bases, and 11 bases lay between the germline ends. CDR3 size: 13 residues.

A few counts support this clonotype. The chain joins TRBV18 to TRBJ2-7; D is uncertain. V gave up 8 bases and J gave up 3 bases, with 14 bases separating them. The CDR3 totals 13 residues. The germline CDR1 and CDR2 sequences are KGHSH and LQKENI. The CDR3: CASQRQEIYEQYF. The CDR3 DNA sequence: TGTGCCAGCCAGAGGCAGGAGATCTACGAGCAGTACTTC.

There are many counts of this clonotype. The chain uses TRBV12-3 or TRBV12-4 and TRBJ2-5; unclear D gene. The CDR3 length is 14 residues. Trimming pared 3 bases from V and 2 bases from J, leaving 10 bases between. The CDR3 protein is CASSFRSWQETQYF. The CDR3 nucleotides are TGTGCCAGCAGTTTCAGGTCGTGGCAAGAGACCCAGTACTTC.

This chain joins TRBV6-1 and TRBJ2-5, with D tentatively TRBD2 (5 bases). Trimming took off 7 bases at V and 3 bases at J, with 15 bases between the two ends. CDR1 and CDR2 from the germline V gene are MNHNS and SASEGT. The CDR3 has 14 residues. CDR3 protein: CASNPRRAKETQYF. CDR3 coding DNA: TGTGCCAGCAATCCAAGGCGGGCTAAAGAGACCCAGTACTTC.

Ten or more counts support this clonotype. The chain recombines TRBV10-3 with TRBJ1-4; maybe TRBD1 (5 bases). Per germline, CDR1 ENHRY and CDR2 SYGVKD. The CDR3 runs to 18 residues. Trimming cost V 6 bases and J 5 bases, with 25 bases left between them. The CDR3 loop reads CAISATGEGSVGNEKLFF. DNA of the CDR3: TGTGCCATCAGCGCTACGGGGGAGGGATCGGTAGGAAATGAAAAACTGTTTTTT.

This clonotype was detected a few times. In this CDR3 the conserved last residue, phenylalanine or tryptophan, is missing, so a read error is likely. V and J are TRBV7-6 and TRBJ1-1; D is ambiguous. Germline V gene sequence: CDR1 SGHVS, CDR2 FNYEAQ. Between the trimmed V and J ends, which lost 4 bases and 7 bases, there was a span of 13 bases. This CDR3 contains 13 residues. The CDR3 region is CASSSAWANEAFL. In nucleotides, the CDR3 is TGTGCCAGCAGCTCTGCCTGGGCCAATGAAGCTTTCCTT.

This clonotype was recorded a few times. CDR3 in amino acids: CSVGFSGSSYEQYF. CDR3 DNA: TGCAGCGTTGGATTTAGCGGTAGCTCCTACGAGCAGTACTTC. This chain uses TRBV29-1 with TRBJ2-7, with TRBD2 as a possible D gene (6 bases). Germline assignment: CDR1 SQVTM and CDR2 ANQGSEA. V gave up 4 bases and J gave up 0 bases, with 13 bases separating them. The length of the CDR3 is 14 residues.

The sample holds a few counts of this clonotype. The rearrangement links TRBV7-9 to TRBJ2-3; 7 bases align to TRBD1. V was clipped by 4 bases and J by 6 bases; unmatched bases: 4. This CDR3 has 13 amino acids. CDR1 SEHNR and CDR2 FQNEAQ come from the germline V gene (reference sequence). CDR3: CASSSQGEDTQYF. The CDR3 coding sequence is TGTGCCAGCAGCTCCCAGGGGGAGGATACGCAGTATTTT.

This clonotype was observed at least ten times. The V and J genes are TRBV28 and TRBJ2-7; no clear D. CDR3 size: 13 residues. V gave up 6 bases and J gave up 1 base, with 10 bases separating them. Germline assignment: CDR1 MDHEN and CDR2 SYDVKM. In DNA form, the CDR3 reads TGTGCCAGCAGCTCCATCGGGTCCTACGAGCAGTACTTC. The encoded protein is CASSSIGSYEQYF.

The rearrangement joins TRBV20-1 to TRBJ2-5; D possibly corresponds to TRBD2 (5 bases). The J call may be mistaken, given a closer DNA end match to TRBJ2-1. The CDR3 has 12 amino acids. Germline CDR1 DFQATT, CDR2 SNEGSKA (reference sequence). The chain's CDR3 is CSYSRGENEQFF. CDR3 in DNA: TGCAGCTATAGCCGGGGAGAAAATGAGCAGTTCTTC.

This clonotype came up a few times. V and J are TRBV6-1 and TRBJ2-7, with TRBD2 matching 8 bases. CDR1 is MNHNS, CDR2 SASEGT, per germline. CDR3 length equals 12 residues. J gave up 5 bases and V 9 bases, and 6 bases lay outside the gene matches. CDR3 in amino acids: CARGLGLDEQYF. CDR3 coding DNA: TGTGCCAGGGGACTAGGTCTAGACGAGCAGTACTTC.

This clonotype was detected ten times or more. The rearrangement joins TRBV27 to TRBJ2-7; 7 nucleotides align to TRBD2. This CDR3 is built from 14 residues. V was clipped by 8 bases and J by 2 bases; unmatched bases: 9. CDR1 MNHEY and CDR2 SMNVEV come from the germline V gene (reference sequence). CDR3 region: CASALAVGPYEQYF. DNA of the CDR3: TGTGCCAGCGCTCTAGCGGTCGGACCCTACGAGCAGTACTTC.

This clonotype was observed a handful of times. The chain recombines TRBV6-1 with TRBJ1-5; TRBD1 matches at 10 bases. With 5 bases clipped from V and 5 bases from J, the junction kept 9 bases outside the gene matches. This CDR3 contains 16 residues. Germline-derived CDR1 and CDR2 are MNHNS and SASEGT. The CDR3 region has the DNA TGTGCCAGCAGTCGCGGACAGGGGGTAGGAGATCAGCCCCAGCATTTT. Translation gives CASSRGQGVGDQPQHF.

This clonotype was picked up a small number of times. The CDR3 loop is CASSRPEVQAYGYTF. CDR3 bases: TGTGCCAGCAGCCGCCCGGAGGTGCAGGCATATGGCTACACCTTC. The rearrangement uses TRBV7-2 and TRBJ1-2; no clear D. This CDR3 contains 15 residues. V was cut by 5 bases and J by 5 bases, with 18 bases left in between. CDR1 and CDR2 (germline): SGHTA, FQGNSA.

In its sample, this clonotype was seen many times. The CDR3, as DNA: TGTGCCAGCAGTTCCCCGCTAAAGCAGTACTTC. Translation: CASSSPLKQYF. The chain links TRBV6-5 to TRBJ2-7; D is uncertain. The germline CDR1 and CDR2 sequences are MNHEY and SVGAGI. This CDR3 spans 11 amino acids. V lost 4 bases and J lost 8, with 9 bases in between.

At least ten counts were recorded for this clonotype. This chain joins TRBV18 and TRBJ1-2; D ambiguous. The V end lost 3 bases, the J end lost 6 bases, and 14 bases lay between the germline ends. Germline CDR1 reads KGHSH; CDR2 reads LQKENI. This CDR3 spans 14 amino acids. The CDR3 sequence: CASSPRARADGYTF. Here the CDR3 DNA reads TGTGCCAGCTCACCTCGCGCTCGGGCGGATGGCTACACCTTC.

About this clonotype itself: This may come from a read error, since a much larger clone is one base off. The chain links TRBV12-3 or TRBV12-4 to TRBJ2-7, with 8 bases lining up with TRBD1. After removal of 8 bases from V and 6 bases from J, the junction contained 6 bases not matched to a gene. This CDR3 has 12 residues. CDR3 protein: CASGRTGFEQYF. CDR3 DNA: TGTGCCAGCGGCCGGACAGGGTTCGAGCAGTACTTC.

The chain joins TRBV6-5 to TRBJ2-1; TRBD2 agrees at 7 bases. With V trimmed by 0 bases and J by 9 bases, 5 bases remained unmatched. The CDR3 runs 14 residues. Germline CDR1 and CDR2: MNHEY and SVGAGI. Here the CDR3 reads CASSYSLTSSEQFF. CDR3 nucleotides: TGTGCCAGCAGTTACTCCTTGACTAGCTCTGAGCAGTTCTTC.

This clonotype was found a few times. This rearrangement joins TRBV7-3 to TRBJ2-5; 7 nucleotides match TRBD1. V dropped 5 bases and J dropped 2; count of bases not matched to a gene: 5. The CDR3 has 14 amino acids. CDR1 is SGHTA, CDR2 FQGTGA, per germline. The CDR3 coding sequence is TGTGCCAGCAGCCCAAGGGACAGACAAGAGACCCAGTACTTC. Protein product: CASSPRDRQETQYF.

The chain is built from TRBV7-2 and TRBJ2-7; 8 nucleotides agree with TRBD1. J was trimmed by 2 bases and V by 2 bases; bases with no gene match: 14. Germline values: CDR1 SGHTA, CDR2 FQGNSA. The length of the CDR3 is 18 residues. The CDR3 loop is CASSLRAVATGAPYEQYF. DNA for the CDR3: TGTGCCAGCAGCTTAAGGGCAGTGGCGACAGGGGCCCCCTACGAGCAGTACTTC.

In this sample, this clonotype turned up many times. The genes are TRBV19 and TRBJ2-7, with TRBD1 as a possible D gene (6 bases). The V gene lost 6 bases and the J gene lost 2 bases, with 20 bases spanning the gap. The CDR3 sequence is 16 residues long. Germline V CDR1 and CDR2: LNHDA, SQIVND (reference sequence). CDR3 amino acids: CASSPKTWGLTYEQYF. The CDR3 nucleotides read TGTGCCAGTAGCCCTAAAACTTGGGGGCTTACCTACGAGCAGTACTTC.

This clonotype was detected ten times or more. The CDR3 nucleotides read TGTGCCAGCAGTGAAGAGAAAACAACGGATGATAATTCACCCCTCCACTTT. It encodes CASSEEKTTDDNSPLHF. This sequence joins TRBV6-1 and TRBJ1-6, with D unclear. From germline, CDR1 is MNHNS and CDR2 SASEGT. The CDR3 has 17 residues. V was clipped by 1 base and J by 5 bases, with 15 bases between them.

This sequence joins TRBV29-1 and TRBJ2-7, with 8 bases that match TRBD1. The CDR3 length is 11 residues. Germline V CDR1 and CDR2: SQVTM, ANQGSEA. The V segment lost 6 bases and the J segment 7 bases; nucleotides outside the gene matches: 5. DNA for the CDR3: TGCAGCGTGGACAGGGTGGGGGAGCAGTACTTC. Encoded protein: CSVDRVGEQYF.

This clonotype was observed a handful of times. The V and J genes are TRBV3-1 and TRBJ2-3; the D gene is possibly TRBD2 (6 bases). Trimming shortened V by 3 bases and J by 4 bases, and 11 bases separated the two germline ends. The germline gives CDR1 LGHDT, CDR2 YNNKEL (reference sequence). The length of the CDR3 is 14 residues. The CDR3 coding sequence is TGTGCCAGCAGCCAGATTTCGGGGGCAGATACGCAGTATTTT. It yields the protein CASSQISGADTQYF.

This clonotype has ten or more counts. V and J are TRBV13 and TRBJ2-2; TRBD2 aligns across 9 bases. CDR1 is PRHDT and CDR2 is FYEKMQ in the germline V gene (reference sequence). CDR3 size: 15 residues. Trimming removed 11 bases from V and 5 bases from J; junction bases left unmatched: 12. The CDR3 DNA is TGTGCCTCCGCGAGGCCCCTAGCGGGGACCGGGGAGCTGTTTTTT. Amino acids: CASARPLAGTGELFF.